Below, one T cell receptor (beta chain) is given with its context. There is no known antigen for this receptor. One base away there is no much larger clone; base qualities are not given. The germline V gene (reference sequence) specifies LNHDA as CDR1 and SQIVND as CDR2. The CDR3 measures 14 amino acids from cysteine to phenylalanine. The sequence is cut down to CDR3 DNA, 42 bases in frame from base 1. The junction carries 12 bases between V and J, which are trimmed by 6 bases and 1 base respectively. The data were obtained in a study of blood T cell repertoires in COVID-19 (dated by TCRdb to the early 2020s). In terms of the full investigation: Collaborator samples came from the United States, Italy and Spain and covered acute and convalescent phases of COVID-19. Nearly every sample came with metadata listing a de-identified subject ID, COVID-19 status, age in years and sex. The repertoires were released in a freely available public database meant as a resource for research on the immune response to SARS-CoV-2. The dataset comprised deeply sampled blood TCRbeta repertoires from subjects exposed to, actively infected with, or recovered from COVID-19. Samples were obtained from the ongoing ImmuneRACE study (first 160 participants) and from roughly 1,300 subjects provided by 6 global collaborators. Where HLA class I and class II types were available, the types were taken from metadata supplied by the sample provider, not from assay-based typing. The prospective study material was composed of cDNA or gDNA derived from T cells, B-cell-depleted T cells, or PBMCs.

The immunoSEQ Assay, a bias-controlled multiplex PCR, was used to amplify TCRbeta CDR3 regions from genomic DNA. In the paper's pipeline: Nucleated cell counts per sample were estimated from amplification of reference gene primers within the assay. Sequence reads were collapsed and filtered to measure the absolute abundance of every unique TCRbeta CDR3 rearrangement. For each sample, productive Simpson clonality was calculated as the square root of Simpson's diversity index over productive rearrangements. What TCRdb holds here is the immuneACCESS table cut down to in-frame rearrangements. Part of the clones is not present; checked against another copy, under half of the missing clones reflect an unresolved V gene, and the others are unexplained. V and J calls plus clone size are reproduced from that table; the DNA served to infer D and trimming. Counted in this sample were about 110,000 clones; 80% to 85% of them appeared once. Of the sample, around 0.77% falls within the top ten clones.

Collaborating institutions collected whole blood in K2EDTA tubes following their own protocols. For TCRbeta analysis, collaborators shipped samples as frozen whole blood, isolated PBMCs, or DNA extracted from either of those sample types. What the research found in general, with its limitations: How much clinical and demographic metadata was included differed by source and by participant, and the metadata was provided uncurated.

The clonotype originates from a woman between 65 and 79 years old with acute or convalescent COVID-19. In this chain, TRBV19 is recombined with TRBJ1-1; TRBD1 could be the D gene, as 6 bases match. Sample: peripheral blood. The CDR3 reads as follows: CASRKPGQNTEAFF. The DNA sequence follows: TGTGCCAGTAGGAAACCGGGACAGAACACTGAAGCTTTCTTT.